The source of this TCR beta chain is a study of a mutant IDH1 vaccine in newly diagnosed glioma. On the study more broadly: Vaccinations were initiated 4-6 weeks following radiotherapy alone, or were given together with temozolomide cycles. Treated patients were about 60% male, approximately 40% female, mean age around 40 years. Previous treatment comprised radiotherapy, temozolomide, or both, mostly both.

Time point reported: week 23, last vaccination. Mutant IDH1 20-mer peptide, at 300 ug, made up each vaccine dose, with topical imiquimod. With respect to this clone: Its antigen remains unidentified.

Germline values: CDR1 LNHNV, CDR2 YYDKDF (reference sequence). The V gene lost 8 bases and the J gene lost 6 bases, with 14 bases spanning the gap. CDR3 size: 13 residues. Libraries were prepared by immunoSEQ multiplex PCR; TCRdb keeps only in-frame clonotypes and omits some of them. The table has approximately 82,000 clones, approximately 85% seen once. The sequence was collected from a man younger than 45 with glioma. Some clones in this sample may be carry-over from other donors' samples. The rearrangement links TRBV15 to TRBJ2-1; TRBD2 might be the D (6 bases). This specimen was PBMCs, taken from a glioma patient whose treatment included an IDH1 peptide vaccine. The CDR3, as DNA: TGTGCCACCCGACTAGGTTTCGGCAATGAGCAGTTCTTC. Translation: CATRLGFGNEQFF. The entire variable domain, with the rest obtained from reference TRBV15 and TRBJ2-1, is as follows: DAMVIQNPRYQVTQFGKPVTLSCSQTLNHNVMYWYQQKSSQAPKLLFHYYDKDFNNEADTPDNFQSRRPNTSFCFLDIRSPGLGDTAMYLCATRLGFGNEQFFGPGTRLTVL.